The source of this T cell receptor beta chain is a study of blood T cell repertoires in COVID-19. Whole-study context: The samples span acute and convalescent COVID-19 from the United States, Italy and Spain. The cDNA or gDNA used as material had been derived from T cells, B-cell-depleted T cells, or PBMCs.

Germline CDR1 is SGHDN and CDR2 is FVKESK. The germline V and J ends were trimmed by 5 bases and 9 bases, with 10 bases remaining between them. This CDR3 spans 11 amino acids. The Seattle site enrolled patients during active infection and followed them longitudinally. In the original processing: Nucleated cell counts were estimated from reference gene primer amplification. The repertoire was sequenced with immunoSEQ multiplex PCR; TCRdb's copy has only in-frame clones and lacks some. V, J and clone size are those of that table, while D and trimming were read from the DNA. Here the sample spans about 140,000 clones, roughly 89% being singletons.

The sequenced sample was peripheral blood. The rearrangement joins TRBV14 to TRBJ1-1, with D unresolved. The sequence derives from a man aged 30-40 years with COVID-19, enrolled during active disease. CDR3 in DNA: TGTGCCAGCAGCTTCTCCCCCCAAGCTTTCTTT. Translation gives CASSFSPQAFF.